This TCR beta chain stems from a study of T cells in Graves' hyperthyroidism and ophthalmopathy. Study results and limitations: Ophthalmopathy, which appeared later, was predicted by the model a median about 6 months before onset. Expanded thyroid clonotypes (above 0.001) were mostly also found in blood.

Amplified TCR beta CDR3 regions came from RNA transcripts. Researchers ran a first-round RT-PCR on the TCR CDR3 using the HTBI primer set. One entry per CDR3 protein results from TCRdb running MiXCR on the multiplex PCR reads. The table has about 840,000 distinct CDR3 sequences, around 39% seen once. V lost 9 bases, J lost 6 bases, and 10 bases stayed unmatched. In germline, CDR1 is SNHLY, CDR2 FYNNEI. The CDR3 consists of 14 residues. An absence of ophthalmopathy progression within 18 months meant stable Graves' hyperthyroidism. Patients showing uncontrolled infection, other autoimmune disease, pregnancy or lactation were ineligible. This clonotype has a count of ten or more. The antigen is undetermined.

The specimen sequenced was blood. V usage is TRBV2 and J usage is TRBJ1-2; 10 bases line up with TRBD1. This sequence originates from a young man with Graves' hyperthyroidism. The DNA for the CDR3 is TGTGCCAGTCCCAGGACAGGGGGAGTGAATGGCTACACCTTC. Translated, it gives CASPRTGGVNGYTF.